This TCR beta chain was sequenced in a study of Ad26.COV2.S vaccination and SARS-CoV-2 variants. Study details: The Ad26.COV2.S arm of the COV1001 trial was where the donor was placed. The vaccine Ad26.COV2.S was put into the muscle once, or twice with 56 days between. Regarding the study as a whole: In TCR breadth and depth analyses, total T cell responses may have been underestimated. While placebo recipients had lower spike-specific TCR breadth, vaccine recipients had more.

Repertoires were generated with immunoSEQ multiplex PCR, while TCRdb's copy carries only in-frame clones and drops some. The data hold 300,000 to 400,000 clones, with less than 90% observed a single time. As to treatment: roughly 19 received Ad26.COV2.S at low or high dose, single or two shots; five or six received placebo; per-sample allocation not given. Repertoires come from day 63 after the first vaccine or placebo injection. Remarks on this clone: Its antigen is unidentified.

The CDR3 contains 13 residues. CDR1 and CDR2 (germline): SGHTA, FQGTGA. The V and J ends lost 7 bases and 3 bases respectively, with 10 bases between them. The material sequenced was peripheral blood, taken in a trial of Ad26.COV2.S vaccine versus placebo. The TCR originated in a person aged 18-60 years who received the Ad26.COV2.S COVID-19 vaccine or a placebo. The rearrangement links TRBV7-3 to TRBJ1-5, with D possibly TRBD1 on 5 matching bases. The DNA of the CDR3 is TGTGCCAGCACTCCGGGACCCAATCAGCCCCAGCATTTT. It translates to CASTPGPNQPQHF.